This is a list of T cell receptor beta chains from one sample in a study of T cell responses to AZD1222 COVID-19 vaccine. TCRdb's copy holds only in-frame clones and misses some; the assay was immunoSEQ multiplex PCR. In the table there are more than 95,000 clones, 85% to 90% of which are singletons. The specimen comprised peripheral blood, sampled on day 0 of AZD1222 vaccination. Receptors were obtained from an adult in good health. Each CDR3 is given with its conserved first and last residue. Each record gives: V gene, J gene, clone size, D gene, CDR3 DNA, CDR3 protein. A D gene is named only where the DNA matches it firmly. Clone size is not always given. Where it is, it says once, few, many or a class for expanded clones.

V: TRBV3-1/TRBV3-2; J: TRBJ1-1; size: -; D: -; DNA: TGTGCCAGCAGCCTCGGGGCCATGAACACTGAAGCTTTCTTT; CDR3: CASSLGAMNTEAFF
V: TRBV9; J: TRBJ2-2; size: -; D: TRBD2; DNA: TGTGCCAGCAGCGCAGCCGGGACTAGCGGGAGAGGGGAGCTGTTTTTT; CDR3: CASSAAGTSGRGELFF
V: TRBV3-1/TRBV3-2; J: TRBJ2-7; size: -; D: TRBD1; DNA: TGTGCCAGCAGCCATAACTCCGGGACAGGGAGGTACGAGCAGTACTTC; CDR3: CASSHNSGTGRYEQYF
V: TRBV12-5; J: TRBJ2-1; size: -; D: -; DNA: TGTGCTAGTGACAGGGTCGACAATGAGCAGTTCTTC; CDR3: CASDRVDNEQFF
V: TRBV7-9; J: TRBJ2-1; size: -; D: -; DNA: TGTGCCAGCAGCTTAGATTCGGGGAGACAGGATGAGCAGTTCTTC; CDR3: CASSLDSGRQDEQFF
V: TRBV27; J: TRBJ1-1; size: -; D: TRBD1; DNA: TGTGCCAGTAAGTCCGGGACAGGGACCACTGAAGCTTTCTTT; CDR3: CASKSGTGTTEAFF
V: TRBV14; J: TRBJ1-1; size: -; D: TRBD1; DNA: TGTGCCAGCAGCCCCCGCACAGGGGTGACTGAAGCTTTCTTT; CDR3: CASSPRTGVTEAFF
V: TRBV11-3; J: TRBJ2-1; size: -; D: TRBD2; DNA: TGTGCCAGCAGCTTCGGGGGGGGCAATGAGCAGTTCTTC; CDR3: CASSFGGGNEQFF
V: TRBV3-1/TRBV3-2; J: TRBJ2-3; size: -; D: -; DNA: TGTGCCAGCAGCCAGGTGCCAGATACGCAGTATTTT; CDR3: CASSQVPDTQYF
V: TRBV2; J: TRBJ1-4; size: -; D: TRBD1; DNA: TGTGCCAGTCAGGGACAGGTTAATGAAAAACTGTTTTTT; CDR3: CASQGQVNEKLFF
V: TRBV11-2; J: TRBJ2-2; size: -; D: -; DNA: TGTGCCAGCAGCTCCCTCTTCGGGGAGCTGTTTTTT; CDR3: CASSSLFGELFF
V: TRBV18; J: TRBJ2-5; size: -; D: -; DNA: TGTGCCAGCTCACTAGTTTCGGAGCAAGAGACCCAGTACTTC; CDR3: CASSLVSEQETQYF
V: TRBV6-5; J: TRBJ1-2; size: once; D: TRBD1; DNA: TGTGCCAGCAGTTACTCCAGGGGGGATGGCTACACCTTC; CDR3: CASSYSRGDGYTF
V: TRBV19; J: TRBJ2-3; size: -; D: -; DNA: TGTGCCAGTAGTCTCTTAGACCTTGATACGCAGTATTTT; CDR3: CASSLLDLDTQYF
V: TRBV9; J: TRBJ2-1; size: -; D: -; DNA: TGTGCCAGCAGCGTAGATCTGGGGGCCTCCAATGAGCAGTTCTTC; CDR3: CASSVDLGASNEQFF
V: TRBV15; J: TRBJ1-5; size: -; D: -; DNA: TGTGCCACCAGCAGAGATAGGAGCAGCAATCAGCCCCAGCATTTT; CDR3: CATSRDRSSNQPQHF
V: TRBV4-2; J: TRBJ1-3; size: -; D: -; DNA: TGTGCCAGCAGTCGGGACATTTTTTCTGGAAACACCATATATTTT; CDR3: CASSRDIFSGNTIYF
V: TRBV7-9; J: TRBJ1-6; size: -; D: TRBD1; DNA: TGTGCCAGCAGCAAAAATCCGGGACAGGGATATAATTCACCCCTCCACTTT; CDR3: CASSKNPGQGYNSPLHF
V: TRBV2; J: TRBJ1-5; size: once; D: -; DNA: TGTGCCAGCAGCATTAAACAGGGCCCCAATCAGCCCCAGCATTTT; CDR3: CASSIKQGPNQPQHF
V: TRBV6-5; J: TRBJ1-1; size: few; D: TRBD1; DNA: TGTGCCAGCAGTCTTGACAGGGTAGCCACTGAAGCTTTCTTT; CDR3: CASSLDRVATEAFF
V: TRBV7-2; J: TRBJ2-3; size: -; D: TRBD2; DNA: TGTGCCAGCAGCCACGGACTAGGGATAGATACGCAGTATTTT; CDR3: CASSHGLGIDTQYF
V: TRBV18; J: TRBJ2-7; size: -; D: TRBD1; DNA: TGTGCCAGCTCACCAGGACAGGTCTACGAGCAGTACTTC; CDR3: CASSPGQVYEQYF
V: TRBV28; J: TRBJ1-2; size: -; D: TRBD1; DNA: TGTGCCAGCAGTTTGGGACAGGGAGTACTCGTTGGCTACACCTTC; CDR3: CASSLGQGVLVGYTF
V: TRBV3-1/TRBV3-2; J: TRBJ2-7; size: -; D: -; DNA: TGTGCCAGCAGCCAAGATGTCCAGTCCTACGAGCAGTACTTC; CDR3: CASSQDVQSYEQYF
V: TRBV6-5; J: TRBJ2-1; size: -; D: -; DNA: TGTGCCAGCCTATCGACCGGCGACTCCTACAATGAGCAGTTCTTC; CDR3: CASLSTGDSYNEQFF
V: TRBV11-2; J: TRBJ2-2; size: few; D: -; DNA: TGTGCCAGCAGCCAAAACAGGGTCGACGGGGAGCTGTTTTTT; CDR3: CASSQNRVDGELFF
V: TRBV20-1; J: TRBJ1-1; size: -; D: -; DNA: TGCAGTGCTAGTGTCCCGGCGGGGAACACTGAAGCTTTCTTT; CDR3: CSASVPAGNTEAFF
V: TRBV3-1/TRBV3-2; J: TRBJ2-2; size: -; D: -; DNA: TGTGCCAGCAGCCAGGCAGTGGGCACCGGGGAGCTGTTTTTT; CDR3: CASSQAVGTGELFF
V: TRBV7-2; J: TRBJ2-2; size: -; D: TRBD1; DNA: TGTGCCAGCAGATTGCCGGGACAGGGGAACACCGGGGAGCTGTTTTTT; CDR3: CASRLPGQGNTGELFF
V: TRBV3-1/TRBV3-2; J: TRBJ2-1; size: -; D: -; DNA: TGTGCCAGCAGCCAAGCCCTGAGCGGTGAGCAGTTCTTC; CDR3: CASSQALSGEQFF
V: TRBV19; J: TRBJ1-3; size: -; D: -; DNA: TGTGCCAGTCTCGACCCGGCTCGCTCTGGAAACACCATATATTTT; CDR3: CASLDPARSGNTIYF